A selection of T cell receptor beta chains follows, all from one sample in a study of blood T cell repertoires in COVID-19. Profiled with immunoSEQ multiplex PCR; TCRdb holds only in-frame clones, not every one. This sample has some 190,000 clones, with about nine tenths found just once. Sequencing input: peripheral blood. These receptors all come from a man aged 18 to 29 with active or convalescent COVID-19. CDR3s include the opening cysteine and the closing phenylalanine or tryptophan. A D gene is named only where the DNA matches it firmly. A row's size may be missing; if present it is once, few, many or a size class.

15	NA	TRBV10-3	TRBJ2-7	NA	CAISGRTDQPYEQYF	TGTGCCATCAGTGGGCGGACAGACCAGCCCTACGAGCAGTACTTC
15	NA	TRBV19	TRBJ2-1	NA	CASTNGQFSYNEQFF	TGTGCCAGTACAAACGGACAGTTCTCCTACAATGAGCAGTTCTTC
15	NA	TRBV3-1/TRBV3-2	TRBJ1-6	TRBD1	CASSSTGQYSSPLHF	TGTGCCAGCAGCTCGACGGGACAGTACAGTTCACCCCTCCACTTT
15	NA	TRBV19	TRBJ2-1	TRBD2	CASATSGSSYNEQFF	TGTGCCAGTGCGACTAGCGGAAGCTCCTACAATGAGCAGTTCTTC
15	NA	TRBV5-1	TRBJ2-1	TRBD2	CASSLASGSYNEQFF	TGCGCCAGCAGCTTGGCTAGCGGCTCCTACAATGAGCAGTTCTTC
15	NA	TRBV6-5	TRBJ1-1	NA	CASRGLEGIGTEAFF	TGTGCCAGCAGGGGGCTGGAGGGGATCGGCACTGAAGCTTTCTTT
16	NA	TRBV9	TRBJ2-5	TRBD1	CASSPSYATGVETQYF	TGTGCCAGCAGCCCAAGTTACGCGACAGGGGTAGAGACCCAGTACTTC
13	NA	TRBV15	TRBJ1-1	NA	CATSSLRNEKAFF	TGTGCCACCAGCAGCCTCAGAAACGAAAAAGCTTTCTTT
15	NA	TRBV7-8	TRBJ1-4	NA	CASSRTDATNEKLFF	TGTGCCAGCAGCCGGACAGACGCAACTAATGAAAAACTGTTTTTT
15	NA	TRBV4-1	TRBJ2-7	NA	CASSQDSSGSYEQYF	TGCGCCAGCAGCCAAGATTCGAGCGGGTCTTACGAGCAGTACTTC
15	NA	TRBV14	TRBJ1-1	TRBD1	CASSPLGQGNTEAFF	TGTGCCAGCAGCCCCCTAGGACAGGGGAACACTGAAGCTTTCTTT
13	NA	TRBV18	TRBJ1-5	TRBD1	CASSPDRNQPQHF	TGTGCCAGCTCACCGGACAGGAATCAGCCCCAGCATTTT
15	few	TRBV5-1	TRBJ1-2	TRBD1	CASSLQGDANYGYTF	TGCGCCAGCAGCTTGCAGGGGGACGCTAACTATGGCTACACCTTC
14	NA	TRBV6-5	TRBJ1-1	NA	CASRRGNMNTEAFF	TGTGCCAGCAGGAGAGGAAACATGAACACTGAAGCTTTCTTT
13	NA	TRBV30	TRBJ2-7	NA	CAWSADRAGEQYF	TGTGCCTGGAGTGCCGACAGGGCGGGGGAGCAGTACTTC
13	NA	TRBV5-1	TRBJ2-3	NA	CASSLATADTQYF	TGCGCCAGCAGCTTGGCTACGGCAGATACGCAGTATTTT
16	once	TRBV19	TRBJ1-2	NA	CASSITIRQANYGYTF	TGTGCCAGTAGTATTACGATCAGGCAGGCAAACTATGGCTACACCTTC
12	few	TRBV5-8	TRBJ1-3	NA	CASSSTGDTIYF	TGTGCCAGCAGCTCAACGGGGGACACCATATATTTT
14	NA	TRBV7-2	TRBJ2-1	NA	CASSINAVIGEQFF	TGTGCCAGCAGCATCAACGCGGTGATTGGTGAGCAGTTCTTC
12	NA	TRBV3-1/TRBV3-2	TRBJ1-2	TRBD1	CASRQGNYGYTF	TGTGCCAGCAGACAGGGGAACTATGGCTACACCTTC
13	NA	TRBV7-2	TRBJ2-1	TRBD2	CASSQGLAGVVFF	TGTGCCAGCAGCCAGGGCTTAGCGGGAGTAGTCTTCTTC
15	NA	TRBV11-2	TRBJ2-1	NA	CASSLDPAEANEQFF	TGTGCCAGCAGCTTAGATCCCGCGGAGGCCAATGAGCAGTTCTTC
15	NA	TRBV7-8	TRBJ2-3	NA	CASSPGVVDTDTQYF	TGTGCCAGCAGCCCGGGGGTGGTGGACACAGATACGCAGTATTTT
12	NA	TRBV6-6	TRBJ1-3	TRBD1	CASSKDRAAIYF	TGTGCCAGCAGTAAGGACAGGGCGGCCATATATTTT
14	NA	TRBV19	TRBJ2-2	NA	CASRGYRVTGELFF	TGTGCCAGTAGGGGTTACAGGGTCACCGGGGAGCTGTTTTTT
15	NA	TRBV7-3	TRBJ2-1	TRBD2	CASSSRTSGIDEQFF	TGTGCCAGCAGCTCCCGGACTAGCGGGATCGATGAGCAGTTCTTC